This TCR beta chain was retrieved from a study of CD8 T cells in ankylosing spondylitis. Whole-study findings and limits: Peripheral blood samples showed relatively rare disease-linked clones, and these clones were CD8+.

The V gene lost 6 bases and the J gene lost 13 bases, with 15 bases spanning the gap. This CDR3 is built from 11 residues. A single record per CDR3 protein comes from TCRdb applying MiXCR to the 5' RACE reads. Counted here are about 140,000 distinct CDR3 sequences, approximately 7.3% occurring once; the ten biggest clones make up 12%. This clonotype was seen many times. The antigen is unknown. Sequenced material: blood, either unsorted or a sorted T cell fraction (not recorded which). The chain combines TRBV12-3 or TRBV12-4 with TRBJ1-1; perhaps TRBD1 as D (5 bases). The clonotype was recovered from a female donor with ankylosing spondylitis or in good health (not recorded which). The chain's CDR3 is CASSIGARSFF. The CDR3 DNA sequence: TGTGCCAGCAGCATCGGGGCCAGGAGTTTCTTT.